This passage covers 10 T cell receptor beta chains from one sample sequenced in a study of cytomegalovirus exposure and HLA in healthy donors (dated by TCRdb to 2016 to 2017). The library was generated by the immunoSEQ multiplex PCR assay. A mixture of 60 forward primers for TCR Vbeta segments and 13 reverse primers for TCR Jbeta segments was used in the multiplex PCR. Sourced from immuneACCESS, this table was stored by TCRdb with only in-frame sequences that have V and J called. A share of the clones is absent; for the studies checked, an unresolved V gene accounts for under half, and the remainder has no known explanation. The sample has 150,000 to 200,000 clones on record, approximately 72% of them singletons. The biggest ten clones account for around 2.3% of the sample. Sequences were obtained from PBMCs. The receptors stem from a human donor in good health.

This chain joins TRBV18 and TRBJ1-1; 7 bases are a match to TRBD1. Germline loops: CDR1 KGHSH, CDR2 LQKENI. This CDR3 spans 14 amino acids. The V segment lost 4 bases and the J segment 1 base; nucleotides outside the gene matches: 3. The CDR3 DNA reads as TGTGCCAGCTCACTGGGACAGACGAACACTGAAGCTTTCTTT. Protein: CASSLGQTNTEAFF.

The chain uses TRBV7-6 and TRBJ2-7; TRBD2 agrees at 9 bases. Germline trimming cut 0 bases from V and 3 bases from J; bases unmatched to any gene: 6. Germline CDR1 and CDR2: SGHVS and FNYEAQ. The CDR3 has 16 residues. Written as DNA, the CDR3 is TGTGCCAGCAGCTTAGCTTGGACTAGCGCAGTCTACGAGCAGTACTTC. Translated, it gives CASSLAWTSAVYEQYF.

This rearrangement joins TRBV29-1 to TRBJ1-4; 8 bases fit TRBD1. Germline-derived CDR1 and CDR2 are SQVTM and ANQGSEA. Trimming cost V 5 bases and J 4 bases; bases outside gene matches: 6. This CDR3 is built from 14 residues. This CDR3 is CSVTYRGVNEKLFF. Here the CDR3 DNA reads TGCAGCGTTACCTACAGGGGGGTTAATGAAAAACTGTTTTTT.

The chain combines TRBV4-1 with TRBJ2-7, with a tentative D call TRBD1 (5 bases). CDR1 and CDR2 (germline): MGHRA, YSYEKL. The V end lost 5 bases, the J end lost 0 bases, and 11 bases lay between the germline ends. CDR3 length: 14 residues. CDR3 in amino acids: CASSNPQASYEQYF. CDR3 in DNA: TGCGCCAGCAGCAACCCACAGGCCTCCTACGAGCAGTACTTC.

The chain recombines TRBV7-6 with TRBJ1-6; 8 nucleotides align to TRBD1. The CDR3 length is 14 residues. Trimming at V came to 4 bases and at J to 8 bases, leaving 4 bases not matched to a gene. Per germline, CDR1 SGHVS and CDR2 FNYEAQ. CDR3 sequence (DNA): TGTGCCAGCAGCTCACAGGGGGGCGATTCACCCCTCCACTTT. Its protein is CASSSQGGDSPLHF.

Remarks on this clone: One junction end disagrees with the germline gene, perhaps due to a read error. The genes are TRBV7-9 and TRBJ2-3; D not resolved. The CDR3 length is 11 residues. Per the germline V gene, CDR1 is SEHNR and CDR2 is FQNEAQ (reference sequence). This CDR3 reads CSSSSTDTQYF. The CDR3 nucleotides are TGTTCCAGCAGCTCTACAGATACGCAGTATTTT.

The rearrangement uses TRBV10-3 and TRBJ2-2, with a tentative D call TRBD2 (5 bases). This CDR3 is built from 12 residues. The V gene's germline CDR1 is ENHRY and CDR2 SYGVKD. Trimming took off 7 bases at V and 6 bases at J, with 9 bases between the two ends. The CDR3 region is CAIIGRAGELFF. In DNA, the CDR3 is TGTGCCATCATAGGGCGGGCCGGGGAGCTGTTTTTT.

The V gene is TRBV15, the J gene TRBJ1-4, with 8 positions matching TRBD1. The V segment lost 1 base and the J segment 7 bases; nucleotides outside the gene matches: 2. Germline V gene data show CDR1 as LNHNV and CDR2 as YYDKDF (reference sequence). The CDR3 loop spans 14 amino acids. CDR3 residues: CATSRATGGEKLFF. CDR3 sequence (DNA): TGTGCCACCAGCAGAGCCACAGGGGGTGAAAAACTGTTTTTT.

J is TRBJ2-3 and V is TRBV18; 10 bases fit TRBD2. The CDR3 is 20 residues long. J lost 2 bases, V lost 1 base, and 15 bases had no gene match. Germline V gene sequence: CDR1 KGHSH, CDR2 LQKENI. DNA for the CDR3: TGTGCCAGCTCACCACGGAGGGGGAATGTGCTAGCGGGGGACACAGATACGCAGTATTTT. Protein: CASSPRRGNVLAGDTDTQYF.

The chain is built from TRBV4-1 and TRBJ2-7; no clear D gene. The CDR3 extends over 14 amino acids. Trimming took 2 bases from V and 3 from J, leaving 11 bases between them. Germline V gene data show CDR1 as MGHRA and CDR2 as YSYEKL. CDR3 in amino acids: CASSQMAGVYEQYF. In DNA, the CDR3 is TGCGCCAGCAGCCAAATGGCAGGTGTCTACGAGCAGTACTTC.